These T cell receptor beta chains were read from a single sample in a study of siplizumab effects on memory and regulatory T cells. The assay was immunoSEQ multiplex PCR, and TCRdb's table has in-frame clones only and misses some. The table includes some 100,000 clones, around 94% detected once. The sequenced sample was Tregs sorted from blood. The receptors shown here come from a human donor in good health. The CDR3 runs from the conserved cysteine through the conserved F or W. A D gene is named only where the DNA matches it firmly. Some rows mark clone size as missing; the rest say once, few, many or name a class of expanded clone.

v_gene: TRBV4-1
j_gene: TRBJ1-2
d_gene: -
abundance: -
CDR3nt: TGCGCCAGCAGCCCTAGTCTCGTTCGGGGCTACACCTTC
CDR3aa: CASSPSLVRGYTF

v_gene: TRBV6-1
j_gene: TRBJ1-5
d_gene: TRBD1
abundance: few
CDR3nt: TGTGCCAGCAGTGCCGGCCGGGACAGGGTTGGGAGACAGCCCCAGCATTTT
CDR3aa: CASSAGRDRVGRQPQHF

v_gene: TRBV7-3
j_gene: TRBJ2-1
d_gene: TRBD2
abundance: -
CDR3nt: TGTGCCAGCAGCTTGATGCCGGGACTAGCGGACAATGAGCAGTTCTTC
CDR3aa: CASSLMPGLADNEQFF

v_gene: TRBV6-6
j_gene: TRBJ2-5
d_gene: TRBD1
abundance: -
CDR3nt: TGTGCCAGCAGTTACTCTCGGACAGGGGGCCACGAGACCCAGTACTTC
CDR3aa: CASSYSRTGGHETQYF

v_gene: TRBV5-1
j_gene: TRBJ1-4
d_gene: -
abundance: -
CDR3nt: TGCGCCAGCAGCTTGAGGGGAAGTAATGAAAAACTGTTTTTT
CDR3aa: CASSLRGSNEKLFF

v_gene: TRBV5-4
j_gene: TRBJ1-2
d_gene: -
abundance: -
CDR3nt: TGTGCCAGCAGCTACTTCGCGCTGGGTGGCTACACCTTC
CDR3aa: CASSYFALGGYTF

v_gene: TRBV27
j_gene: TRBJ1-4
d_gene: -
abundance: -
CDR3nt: TGTGCCAGCAGTCCCCTTGCGGGGTCAGTAGGAAAACTGTTTTTT
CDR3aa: CASSPLAGSVGKLFF

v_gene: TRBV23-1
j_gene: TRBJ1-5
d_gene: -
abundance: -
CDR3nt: TGCGCCAATCAGCCCCAGCATTTT
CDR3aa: CANQPQHF

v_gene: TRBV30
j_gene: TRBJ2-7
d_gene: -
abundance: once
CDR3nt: TGTGCCTGGAAGGAAAACAGGGCGCAGTACTTC
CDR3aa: CAWKENRAQYF

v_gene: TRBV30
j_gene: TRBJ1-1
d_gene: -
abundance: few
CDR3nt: TGTGCCTGGAGTGTATCGAGCCACACTGAAGCTTTCTTT
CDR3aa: CAWSVSSHTEAFF

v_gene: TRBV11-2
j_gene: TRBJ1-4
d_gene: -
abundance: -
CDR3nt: TGTGCCAGCAGGCCGGGGGGGCTGAGTGAAAAACTGTTTTTT
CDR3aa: CASRPGGLSEKLFF

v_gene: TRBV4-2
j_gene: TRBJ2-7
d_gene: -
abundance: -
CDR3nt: TGTGCCAGCAGCCAAGATTTTCGGGGGTATTCTACGATCGAGCAGTACTTC
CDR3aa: CASSQDFRGYSTIEQYF

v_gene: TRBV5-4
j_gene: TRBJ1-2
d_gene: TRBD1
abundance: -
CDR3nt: TGTGCCAGCAGCTTGGGGACAGGTGGGGGGAAAAACTATGGCTACACCTTC
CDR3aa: CASSLGTGGGKNYGYTF

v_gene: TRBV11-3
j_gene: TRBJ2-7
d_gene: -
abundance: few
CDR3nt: TGTGCCAGCAGCTTAGATGGCGGGACAACTGACGAGCAGTACTTC
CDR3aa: CASSLDGGTTDEQYF

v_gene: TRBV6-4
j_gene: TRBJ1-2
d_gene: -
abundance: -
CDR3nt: TGTGCCAGCAGTGACTCGGCCGGGGCCTATGGCTACACCTTC
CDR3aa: CASSDSAGAYGYTF

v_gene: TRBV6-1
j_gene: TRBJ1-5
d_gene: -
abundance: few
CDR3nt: TGTGCCAGCAAATGGGATCCGGGTCTCCAGCATTTT
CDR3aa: CASKWDPGLQHF

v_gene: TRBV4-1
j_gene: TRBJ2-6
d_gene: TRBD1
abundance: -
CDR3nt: TGCGCTTCGGGGACAGGGTCTTCTGGGGCCAACGTCCTGACTTTC
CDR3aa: CASGTGSSGANVLTF

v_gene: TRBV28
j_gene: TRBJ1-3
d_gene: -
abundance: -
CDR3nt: TGTGCCAGCAGTTTTCAGGGCTCCTCTGGAAACACCATATATTTT
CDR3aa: CASSFQGSSGNTIYF

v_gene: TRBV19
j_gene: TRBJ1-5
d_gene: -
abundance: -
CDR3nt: TGTGCCATTAGTAATGGGGTGAGTCAGCCCCAGCATTTT
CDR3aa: CAISNGVSQPQHF

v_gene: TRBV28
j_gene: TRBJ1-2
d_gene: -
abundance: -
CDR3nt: TGTGCCAGCTGGCCGGGGGGGCGGATTGGCTACACCTTC
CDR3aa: CASWPGGRIGYTF

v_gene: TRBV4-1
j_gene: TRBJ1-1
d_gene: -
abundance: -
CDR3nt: TGCGCCAGCAGCCATCACGAACAGGGTTTTAGGATGAACACTGAAGCTTTCTTT
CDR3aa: CASSHHEQGFRMNTEAFF

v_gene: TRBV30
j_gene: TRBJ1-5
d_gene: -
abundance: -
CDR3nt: TGTGCCTGGAGTGTGGCAGATAATCAGCCCCAGCATTTT
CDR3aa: CAWSVADNQPQHF

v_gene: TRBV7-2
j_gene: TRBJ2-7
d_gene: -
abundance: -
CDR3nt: TGTGCCAGCAGCTTAATTGGGCGCAGGCAGTACTTC
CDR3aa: CASSLIGRRQYF

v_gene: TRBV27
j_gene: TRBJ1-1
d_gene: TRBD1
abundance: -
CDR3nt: TGTGCCAGCAAATTTATGGACAGGGGGCTTGGTGTAGGGAACACTGAAGCTTTCTTT
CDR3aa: CASKFMDRGLGVGNTEAFF

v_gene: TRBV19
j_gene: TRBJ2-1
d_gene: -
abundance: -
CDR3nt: TGTGCCAGTAGTATCCCTGGTAGGGGAAGGGGTACTGAGCAGTTCTTC
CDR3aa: CASSIPGRGRGTEQFF

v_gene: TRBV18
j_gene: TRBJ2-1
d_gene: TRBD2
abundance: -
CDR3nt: TGTGCCAGCTCACCTACAAATACCGGGACTAGCGGGAGAGCAGGAAATGAGCAGTTCTTC
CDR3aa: CASSPTNTGTSGRAGNEQFF

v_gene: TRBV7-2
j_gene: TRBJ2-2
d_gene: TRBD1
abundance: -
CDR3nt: TGTGCCAGCAGCGCCGGGACAGGGATTTACACCGGGGAGCTGTTTTTT
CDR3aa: CASSAGTGIYTGELFF

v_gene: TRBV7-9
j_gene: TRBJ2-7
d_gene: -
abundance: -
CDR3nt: TGTGCCAGCAGCCGCGCGGGACGGACCTCCTACGAGCAGTACTTC
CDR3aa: CASSRAGRTSYEQYF

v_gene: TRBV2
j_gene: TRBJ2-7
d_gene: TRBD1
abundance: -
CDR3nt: TGTGCCAGCAAAAACCGGGACAGGGGTTCCCACGAGCAGTACTTC
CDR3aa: CASKNRDRGSHEQYF

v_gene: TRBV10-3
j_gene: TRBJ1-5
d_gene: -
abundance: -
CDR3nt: TGTGCCATCAGCGACCGGGACTTAATACAGCCCCAGCATTTT
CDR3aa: CAISDRDLIQPQHF

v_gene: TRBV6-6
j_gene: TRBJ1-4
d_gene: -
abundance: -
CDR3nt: TGTGCCAGCAGCCTGGGGGAAAAACTGTTTTTT
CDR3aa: CASSLGEKLFF

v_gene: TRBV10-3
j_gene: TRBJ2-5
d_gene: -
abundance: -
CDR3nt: TGTGCCATCAGTGCAGGAGGAGAGACCCAGTACTTC
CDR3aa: CAISAGGETQYF

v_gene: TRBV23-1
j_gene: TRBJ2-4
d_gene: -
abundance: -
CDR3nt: TGCGCCAGCAGTCAATCGCGGCCGACCTTAAACATTCAGTACTTC
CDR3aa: CASSQSRPTLNIQYF

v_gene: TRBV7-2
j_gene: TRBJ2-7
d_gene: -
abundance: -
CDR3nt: TGTGCCAGCAGCTGGGGACTTGTGTACGAGCAGTACTTC
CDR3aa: CASSWGLVYEQYF

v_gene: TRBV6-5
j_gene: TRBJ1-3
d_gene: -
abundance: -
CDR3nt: TGTGCCAGCAGTTCGGGACTGTACACCGCTGGAAACACCATATATTTT
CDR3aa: CASSSGLYTAGNTIYF

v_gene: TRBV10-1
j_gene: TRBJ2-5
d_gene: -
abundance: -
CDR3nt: TGCGCCAGCAGTGAGTCGGCAGGCCAAGAGACCCAGTACTTC
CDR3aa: CASSESAGQETQYF

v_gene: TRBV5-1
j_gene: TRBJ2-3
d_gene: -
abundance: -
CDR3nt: TGCGCCAGCAGCTTGACCGGAGTTCAGACAGATACGCAGTATTTT
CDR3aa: CASSLTGVQTDTQYF

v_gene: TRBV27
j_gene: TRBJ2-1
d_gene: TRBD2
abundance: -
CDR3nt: TGTGCCAGCAGTTTCCGTGCGTATGAGCGGGAGCCCAATGAGCAGTTCTTC
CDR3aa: CASSFRAYEREPNEQFF

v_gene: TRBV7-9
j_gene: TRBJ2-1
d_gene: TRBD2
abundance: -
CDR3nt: TGTGCCAGCAGCTTATTCGGCGGGAGTATCCGTTTGGCCAATGAGCAGTTCTTC
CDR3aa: CASSLFGGSIRLANEQFF

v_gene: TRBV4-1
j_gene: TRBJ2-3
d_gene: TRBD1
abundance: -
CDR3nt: TGCGCCAGCAGCCGCACTCCGGGACAGGGAACTACACTCACAGATACGCAGTATTTT
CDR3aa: CASSRTPGQGTTLTDTQYF

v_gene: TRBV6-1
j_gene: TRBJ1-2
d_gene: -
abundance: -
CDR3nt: TGTGCCAGCAGCGAACCCGGGAGCCTTAACTATGGCTACACCTTC
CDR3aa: CASSEPGSLNYGYTF

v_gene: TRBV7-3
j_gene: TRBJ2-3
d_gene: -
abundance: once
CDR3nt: TGTGCCAGCAGTCCATTTGCACCAAGCACAGATACGCAGTATTTT
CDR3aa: CASSPFAPSTDTQYF

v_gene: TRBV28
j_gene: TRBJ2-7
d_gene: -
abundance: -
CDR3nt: TGTGCCAGCAGCCCCTACGGGGGGCCGTTAGAGCAGTACTTC
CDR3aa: CASSPYGGPLEQYF

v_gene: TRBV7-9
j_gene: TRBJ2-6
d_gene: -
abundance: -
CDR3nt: TGTGCCAGCCTCCCGTTCGGGGCCAACGTCCTGACTTTC
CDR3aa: CASLPFGANVLTF

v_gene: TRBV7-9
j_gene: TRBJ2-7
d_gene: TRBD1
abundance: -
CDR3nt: TGTGCCAGCAGCTTCCCTAGTGACAGGGCTCACGAGCAGTACTTC
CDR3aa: CASSFPSDRAHEQYF